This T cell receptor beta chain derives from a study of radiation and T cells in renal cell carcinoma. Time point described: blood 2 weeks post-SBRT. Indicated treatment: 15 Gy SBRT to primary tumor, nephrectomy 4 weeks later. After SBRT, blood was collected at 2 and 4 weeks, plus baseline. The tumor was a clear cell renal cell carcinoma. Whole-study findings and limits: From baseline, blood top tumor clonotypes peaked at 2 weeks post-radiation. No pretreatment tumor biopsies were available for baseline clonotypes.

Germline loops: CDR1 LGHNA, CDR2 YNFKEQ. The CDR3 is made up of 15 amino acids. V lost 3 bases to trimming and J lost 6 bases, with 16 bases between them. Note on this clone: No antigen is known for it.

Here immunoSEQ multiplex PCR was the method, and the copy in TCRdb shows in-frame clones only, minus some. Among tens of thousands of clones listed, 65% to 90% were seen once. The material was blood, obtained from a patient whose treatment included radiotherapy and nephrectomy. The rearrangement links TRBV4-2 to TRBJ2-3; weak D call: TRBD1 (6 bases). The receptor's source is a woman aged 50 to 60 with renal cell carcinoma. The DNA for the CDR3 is TGTGCCAGCAGCCAGTCAGGGGCCGGCGGGGATACGCAGTATTTT. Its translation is CASSQSGAGGDTQYF.